This record covers a single T cell receptor beta chain. As yet, its antigen is unknown. A template switching step added UMIs, each with a 6-nucleotide sample barcode. TCRdb reprocessed the 5' RACE reads, keeping one entry per CDR3 protein, no DNA. This sample's clone table lists just over 300,000 distinct CDR3 sequences. This sample was included in a study of monozygotic twins with inflammatory bowel disease. Regarding the study as a whole: Repertoire similarity did not differ between concordant and discordant twins, perhaps due to limited power. Patient repertoires may have gained variability from differing immunosuppressive treatments. On the inverse Simpson index, IBD patients scored lower for TCRbeta diversity than healthy co-twins.

The clonotype comes from a human donor with ulcerative colitis or Crohn's disease, or a healthy co-twin of an affected twin (not recorded which). The sequenced sample consisted of blood.

This chain's CDR3 is CASSLADLGQGYGGELFF. The V and J genes are TRBV12-3 or TRBV12-4 and TRBJ2-2; no DNA is available, so the TRBD1 call from TCRdb remains unchecked. The CDR3 contains 18 residues.